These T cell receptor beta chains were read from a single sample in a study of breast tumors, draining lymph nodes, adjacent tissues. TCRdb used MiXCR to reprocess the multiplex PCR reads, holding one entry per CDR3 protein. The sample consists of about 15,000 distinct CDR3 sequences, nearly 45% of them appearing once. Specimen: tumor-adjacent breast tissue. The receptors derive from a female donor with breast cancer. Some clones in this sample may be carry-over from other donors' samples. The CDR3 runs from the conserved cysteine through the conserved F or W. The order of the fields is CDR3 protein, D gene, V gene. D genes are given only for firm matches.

cdr3_aa: CSARGQENQPQHF
d_call: NA
v_call: TRBV20-1

cdr3_aa: CASSSDWRTGREHF
d_call: TRBD1
v_call: TRBV6-5

cdr3_aa: CASSPRGKSWATNKKLFF
d_call: NA
v_call: TRBV5-1

cdr3_aa: CASSLRTGEINIQYF
d_call: TRBD1
v_call: TRBV5-4

cdr3_aa: CASSDDGTDVNTGELFF
d_call: TRBD1
v_call: TRBV2

cdr3_aa: CATSDLRTGYNEQFF
d_call: NA
v_call: TRBV24-1

cdr3_aa: CSARATGNQPQHF
d_call: NA
v_call: TRBV20-1

cdr3_aa: CASSLSTPPYGYNEQFF
d_call: NA
v_call: TRBV11-2

cdr3_aa: CASSSSTANHSYGYTF
d_call: NA
v_call: TRBV5-1

cdr3_aa: CASSLASGGQATSVANVLTF
d_call: TRBD1
v_call: TRBV7-2

cdr3_aa: CASSLALAGNSGRQFF
d_call: TRBD2
v_call: TRBV7-2

cdr3_aa: CASNPGQGGPETQYF
d_call: TRBD1
v_call: TRBV19

cdr3_aa: CASIDWQFF
d_call: NA
v_call: TRBV19

cdr3_aa: CASSLGLKRTEAFF
d_call: NA
v_call: TRBV11-2

cdr3_aa: CASSTDGQGDQPQHF
d_call: TRBD1
v_call: TRBV19

cdr3_aa: CASSLEVLSYNEQFF
d_call: NA
v_call: TRBV7-7

cdr3_aa: CASIDRPGQPQHF
d_call: NA
v_call: TRBV28

cdr3_aa: CASDRDSYEQYF
d_call: NA
v_call: TRBV6-1

cdr3_aa: CASSPNTKSGELFF
d_call: NA
v_call: TRBV7-3

cdr3_aa: CASTASDRGYEQYF
d_call: TRBD1
v_call: TRBV28

cdr3_aa: CASSLNGIEETQYF
d_call: NA
v_call: TRBV7-9

cdr3_aa: CASSYSTEMNTEAFF
d_call: NA
v_call: TRBV6-5

cdr3_aa: CAISESGLAETNF
d_call: TRBD2
v_call: TRBV10-3

cdr3_aa: CASSKRTGGEHSNQPQHF
d_call: TRBD1
v_call: TRBV12-3/TRBV12-4

cdr3_aa: CASSPILTQRGTDTQYF
d_call: NA
v_call: TRBV18

cdr3_aa: CAWSGQGNYGYTF
d_call: TRBD1
v_call: TRBV30